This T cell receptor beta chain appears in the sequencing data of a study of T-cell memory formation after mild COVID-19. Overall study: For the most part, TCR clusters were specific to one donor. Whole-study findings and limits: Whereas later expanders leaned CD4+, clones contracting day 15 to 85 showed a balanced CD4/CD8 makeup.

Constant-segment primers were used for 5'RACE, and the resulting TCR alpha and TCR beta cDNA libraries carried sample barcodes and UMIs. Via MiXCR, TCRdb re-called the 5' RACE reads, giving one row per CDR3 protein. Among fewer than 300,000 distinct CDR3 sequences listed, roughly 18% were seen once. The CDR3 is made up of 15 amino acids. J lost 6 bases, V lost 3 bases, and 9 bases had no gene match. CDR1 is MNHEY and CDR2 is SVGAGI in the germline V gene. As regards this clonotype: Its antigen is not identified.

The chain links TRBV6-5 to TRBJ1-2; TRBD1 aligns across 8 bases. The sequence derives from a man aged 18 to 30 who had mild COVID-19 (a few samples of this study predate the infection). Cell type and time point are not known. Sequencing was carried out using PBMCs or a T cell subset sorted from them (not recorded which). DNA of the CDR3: TGTGCCAGCAGTTATGGTGCGGACAGGGACAATGGCTACACCTTC. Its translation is CASSYGADRDNGYTF.